Listed below are T cell receptor beta chains from one sample, sequenced in a study of blood T cell repertoires in COVID-19. The assay was immunoSEQ multiplex PCR, and TCRdb's table has in-frame clones only and misses some. The sample lists some 48,000 clones, roughly 89% occurring once. Input material: peripheral blood. These receptors were obtained from a woman aged 80 or over with acute or convalescent COVID-19. Each CDR3 is given with its conserved first and last residue. A D gene is named only where the DNA matches it firmly. The size entry is marked missing in some rows and otherwise reads once, few, many or a size class.

j_call: TRBJ2-3; d_call: NA; clone_size: NA; v_call: TRBV4-1; cdr3_aa: CASSQERLEADTQYF; cdr3_nt: TGCGCCAGCAGCCAAGAACGTCTTGAGGCAGATACGCAGTATTTT
j_call: TRBJ1-5; d_call: NA; clone_size: NA; v_call: TRBV11-2; cdr3_aa: CASSFPRAGVDNQPQHF; cdr3_nt: TGTGCCAGCAGCTTCCCCAGGGCGGGGGTTGATAATCAGCCCCAGCATTTT
j_call: TRBJ2-3; d_call: NA; clone_size: NA; v_call: TRBV24-1; cdr3_aa: CATSDLGTTPDTQYF; cdr3_nt: TGTGCCACCAGTGATCTAGGGACAACCCCCGATACGCAGTATTTT
j_call: TRBJ2-5; d_call: NA; clone_size: NA; v_call: TRBV29-1; cdr3_aa: CSVGGRDLETQYF; cdr3_nt: TGCAGCGTTGGAGGTAGGGACTTAGAGACCCAGTACTTC
j_call: TRBJ2-3; d_call: NA; clone_size: NA; v_call: TRBV5-1; cdr3_aa: CASSLDSVPTDTQYF; cdr3_nt: TGCGCCAGCAGCTTGGATTCGGTGCCAACAGATACGCAGTATTTT
j_call: TRBJ2-7; d_call: TRBD1; clone_size: NA; v_call: TRBV6-5; cdr3_aa: CASRRTGTGEQYF; cdr3_nt: TGTGCCAGCAGGAGGACAGGGACCGGCGAGCAGTACTTC
j_call: TRBJ1-3; d_call: TRBD1; clone_size: NA; v_call: TRBV7-9; cdr3_aa: CASSRTGESSGNTIYF; cdr3_nt: TGTGCCAGCAGCCGGACAGGGGAGAGCTCTGGAAACACCATATATTTT
j_call: TRBJ2-5; d_call: TRBD2; clone_size: NA; v_call: TRBV19; cdr3_aa: CASSAGGETQYF; cdr3_nt: TGTGCCAGTAGTGCGGGGGGAGAGACCCAGTACTTC
j_call: TRBJ2-1; d_call: NA; clone_size: NA; v_call: TRBV12-5; cdr3_aa: CASGSPSARGNEQFF; cdr3_nt: TGTGCTAGTGGCTCACCGAGCGCTCGGGGTAATGAGCAGTTCTTC
j_call: TRBJ1-4; d_call: NA; clone_size: NA; v_call: TRBV7-8; cdr3_aa: CASSLVTGSDEKLFF; cdr3_nt: TGTGCCAGCAGCTTAGTGACAGGATCGGATGAAAAACTGTTTTTT
j_call: TRBJ1-6; d_call: NA; clone_size: NA; v_call: TRBV2; cdr3_aa: CASSGVPQGNSPLHF; cdr3_nt: TGTGCCAGCAGTGGAGTCCCGCAGGGGAATTCACCCCTCCACTTT
j_call: TRBJ1-4; d_call: NA; clone_size: medium-sized; v_call: TRBV7-9; cdr3_aa: CASSLQDFNEKLFF; cdr3_nt: TGTGCCAGCAGCTTACAGGACTTTAATGAAAAACTGTTTTTT
j_call: TRBJ1-3; d_call: NA; clone_size: NA; v_call: TRBV3-1/TRBV3-2; cdr3_aa: CASSPSSGGNTIYF; cdr3_nt: TGTGCCAGCAGCCCGTCCTCCGGTGGAAACACCATATATTTT
j_call: TRBJ1-2; d_call: NA; clone_size: NA; v_call: TRBV3-1/TRBV3-2; cdr3_aa: CASSLRGSYGYTF; cdr3_nt: TGTGCCAGCAGCCTCAGGGGCAGCTATGGCTACACCTTC
j_call: TRBJ2-3; d_call: NA; clone_size: once; v_call: TRBV5-1; cdr3_aa: CASSLRAGPTDTQYF; cdr3_nt: TGCGCCAGCAGCTTGCGGGCGGGGCCCACAGATACGCAGTATTTT
j_call: TRBJ2-5; d_call: NA; clone_size: NA; v_call: TRBV4-1; cdr3_aa: CASSLTALETQYF; cdr3_nt: TGCGCCAGCAGCTTAACCGCGCTGGAGACCCAGTACTTC
j_call: TRBJ2-5; d_call: NA; clone_size: once; v_call: TRBV5-4; cdr3_aa: CASSSQGGAQETQYF; cdr3_nt: TGTGCCAGCAGCAGCCAGGGTGGGGCCCAAGAGACCCAGTACTTC
j_call: TRBJ2-1; d_call: TRBD2; clone_size: NA; v_call: TRBV6-1; cdr3_aa: CASSEVRGVYNEQFF; cdr3_nt: TGTGCCAGCAGTGAGGTGCGGGGGGTCTACAATGAGCAGTTCTTC
j_call: TRBJ1-2; d_call: NA; clone_size: NA; v_call: TRBV3-1/TRBV3-2; cdr3_aa: CASSQERRDYGYTF; cdr3_nt: TGTGCCAGCAGCCAAGAGCGCAGGGACTATGGCTACACCTTC
j_call: TRBJ1-5; d_call: NA; clone_size: NA; v_call: TRBV19; cdr3_aa: CASNEAPGSDQPQHF; cdr3_nt: TGTGCCAGTAATGAGGCCCCCGGATCGGATCAGCCCCAGCATTTT
j_call: TRBJ2-1; d_call: TRBD2; clone_size: NA; v_call: TRBV7-9; cdr3_aa: CASSFLGTSGGANEQFF; cdr3_nt: TGTGCCAGCAGCTTTCTGGGGACTAGCGGGGGGGCCAATGAGCAGTTCTTC
j_call: TRBJ1-2; d_call: TRBD1; clone_size: NA; v_call: TRBV6-1; cdr3_aa: CASSADRGNYGYTF; cdr3_nt: TGTGCCAGCAGTGCCGACAGGGGCAACTATGGCTACACCTTC
j_call: TRBJ1-4; d_call: NA; clone_size: NA; v_call: TRBV2; cdr3_aa: CASNSWGNEKLFF; cdr3_nt: TGTGCCAGCAACTCATGGGGCAATGAAAAACTGTTTTTT
j_call: TRBJ1-1; d_call: NA; clone_size: NA; v_call: TRBV21-1; cdr3_aa: CASSPLDRVMVDTEAFF; cdr3_nt: TGTGCCAGCAGCCCCCTTGATCGGGTGATGGTGGACACTGAAGCTTTCTTT
j_call: TRBJ1-6; d_call: NA; clone_size: NA; v_call: TRBV5-1; cdr3_aa: CASSLDPLTGTNSPLHF; cdr3_nt: TGCGCCAGCAGCTTGGATCCCCTCACAGGGACGAATTCACCCCTCCACTTT
j_call: TRBJ2-3; d_call: TRBD2; clone_size: NA; v_call: TRBV4-1; cdr3_aa: CASSQTPPGGADTQYF; cdr3_nt: TGCGCCAGCAGCCAGACCCCCCCGGGGGGTGCAGATACGCAGTATTTT
j_call: TRBJ1-4; d_call: TRBD1; clone_size: once; v_call: TRBV18; cdr3_aa: CASSPGQGEKLFF; cdr3_nt: TGTGCCAGCTCACCGGGACAGGGAGAAAAACTGTTTTTT